This T cell receptor (beta chain) was identified in a study of STAT5B mutations in CD4+ large granular lymphocyte leukemia. Study-wide results and caveats: Compared with healthy controls (2/35), patient top clones favored TRBV06 (8/27). Over 20% of private leukemic clonotypes occurred rarely in other patients' non-leukemic repertoires.

A single count supports this clone. The antigen is unknown. Clones were read by immunoSEQ multiplex PCR, and TCRdb kept only the in-frame ones, dropping some. This table holds some 51,000 clones, roughly four fifths found once. From germline, CDR1 is SGHNT and CDR2 YENEEA. The CDR3 contains 13 residues. Trimming cost V 1 base and J 1 base, with 4 bases left between them. This clonotype was sampled from a human donor in good health. Input material: CD4+ T cells from blood buffy coats. The chain employs TRBV11-3 and TRBJ1-1; the D is unclear. The CDR3 sequence is CASSLVRNTEAFF. The CDR3 region has the DNA TGTGCCAGCAGCTTAGTTAGGAACACTGAAGCTTTCTTT.